This T cell receptor beta chain was sequenced for a study of OX40 agonist ivuxolimab in advanced cancers. Across the study: Ivuxolimab, an agonistic anti-OX40 (CD134) antibody, was given to patients. A history of anti-PD-1, anti-PD-L1 or anti-CTLA-4 therapy was acceptable, and approximately 40% had some. Study-wide results and caveats: Dose levels from 0.1 to 3.0 mg/kg saw CD4+ and CD8+ blood T cells expand clonally by week 6.

The method was immunoSEQ multiplex PCR; TCRdb's version includes in-frame clones alone and lacks a portion of them. The sample gives around 55,000 clones, approximately 86% of which show up once; over 9.5% is in the top ten. Concerning this clone: What it binds is not known.

The V gene lost 2 bases and the J gene lost 2 bases, with 10 bases spanning the gap. CDR1 and CDR2 from the germline V gene are MNHEY and SVGAGI. CDR3 length: 14 amino acids. The specimen comprised CD4+ or CD8+ T cells sorted from blood, sampled in a trial of the OX40 agonist ivuxolimab. The receptor was isolated from an adult with an advanced solid tumor such as melanoma, head and neck, liver or kidney cancer. The J gene is TRBJ2-7, the V gene TRBV6-5, with D perhaps TRBD1 (5 bases). The CDR3 spells CASSYGQGTYEQYF. CDR3 bases: TGTGCCAGCAGTTACGGGCAGGGAACCTACGAGCAGTACTTC.